The sequence of this T cell receptor (beta chain) was determined in a study of cytomegalovirus exposure and HLA in healthy donors. This CDR3 is 14 amino acids long. Germline V gene data show CDR1 as SGHTA and CDR2 as FQGNSA. The V and J ends lost 4 bases and 9 bases, in that order; junction bases with no gene match: 11. Concerning this clone: Its antigen is still unknown.

Findings of the study overall: Whilst most TCR sequences proved rare, a subset of public TCRs occurred across many donors. The investigators catalogued 180 or so TCR beta chains as cytomegalovirus-associated. One later analysis, an examination of the 120 validation repertoires, found that first-cohort TCR clusters tended to co-occur in them.

The protocol was immunoSEQ multiplex PCR, while the TCRdb copy is restricted to in-frame clones and leaves out a portion. This repertoire shows 130,000 or so clones, approximately 87% found once; its top ten account for 2% to 2.5%. The sequenced material came from PBMCs. This clonotype was obtained from a woman younger than 45 in good health and CMV-seronegative. The chain has TRBV7-2 and TRBJ2-5, with 7 nucleotides matching TRBD1. The CDR3 DNA reads as TGTGCCAGCAGCTCCTACAGGGGACAATTGGCCCAGTACTTC. Its protein is CASSSYRGQLAQYF.